This T cell receptor beta chain is from a study of siplizumab effects on memory and regulatory T cells. Measured with immunoSEQ multiplex PCR; TCRdb has only the in-frame clones, and not every one. This sample has roughly 100,000 clones, with under 95% found just once. The clonotype comes from a human donor in good health. Sequencing used CD4+ T cells sorted from blood.

Here the CDR3 reads CASSVGVTGANTEAFF. The CDR3 DNA reads as TGTGCCAGCAGCGTAGGTGTGACAGGGGCTAACACTGAAGCTTTCTTT. The chain is built from TRBV9 and TRBJ1-1, with 8 bases lining up with TRBD1. Trimming cost V 0 bases and J 2 bases; bases outside gene matches: 6. There are 16 residues in the CDR3. Germline CDR1 is SGDLS and CDR2 is YYNGEE.